This T cell receptor beta chain emerged from a study of blood T cell repertoires in COVID-19. Overall study: Samples came from the United States, Italy and Spain, spanning acute and convalescent COVID-19. The analysed material was cDNA or gDNA that came from T cells, B-cell-depleted T cells, or PBMCs.

This clone was found once. In the original analysis: Nucleated cell number was recorded as an estimate derived from reference gene primer amplification. Some clones are missing from TCRdb's copy, which holds only in-frame ones; the method was immunoSEQ multiplex PCR. From that table come the V and J calls and clone size; the DNA was used to work out D and trimming. The sample consists of fewer than 200,000 clones, 70% to 90% of them appearing once. Trimming removed 0 bases from V and 9 bases from J; junction bases left unmatched: 7. This CDR3 contains 15 residues. CDR1 and CDR2 from the germline V gene are SGHRS and YFSETQ.

Sequenced input: peripheral blood. The clonotype was recovered from a man over 45 with active or convalescent COVID-19. The genes are TRBV5-1 and TRBJ2-1; 9 nucleotides line up with TRBD1. The CDR3 is CASSLEGQGKGEQFF. In DNA form, the CDR3 reads TGCGCCAGCAGCTTGGAAGGACAGGGGAAGGGTGAGCAGTTCTTC.